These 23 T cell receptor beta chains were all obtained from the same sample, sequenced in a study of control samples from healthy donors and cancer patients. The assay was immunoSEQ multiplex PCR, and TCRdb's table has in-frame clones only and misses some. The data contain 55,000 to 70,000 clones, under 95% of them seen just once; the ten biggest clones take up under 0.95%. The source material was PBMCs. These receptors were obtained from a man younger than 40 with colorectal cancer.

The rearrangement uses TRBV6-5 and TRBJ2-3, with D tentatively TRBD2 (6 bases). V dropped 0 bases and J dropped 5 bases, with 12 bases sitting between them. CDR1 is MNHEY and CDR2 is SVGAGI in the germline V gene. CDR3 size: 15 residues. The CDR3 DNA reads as TGTGCCAGCAGTTACTCTAGCGGTGGCGGAGATACGCAGTATTTT. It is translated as CASSYSSGGGDTQYF.

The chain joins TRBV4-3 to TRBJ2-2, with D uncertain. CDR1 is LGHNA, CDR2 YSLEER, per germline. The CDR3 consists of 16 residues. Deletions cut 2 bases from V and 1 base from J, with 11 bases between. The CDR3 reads CASSQSPDMNTGELFF. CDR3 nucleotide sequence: TGCGCCAGCAGCCAATCTCCAGACATGAACACCGGGGAGCTGTTTTTT.

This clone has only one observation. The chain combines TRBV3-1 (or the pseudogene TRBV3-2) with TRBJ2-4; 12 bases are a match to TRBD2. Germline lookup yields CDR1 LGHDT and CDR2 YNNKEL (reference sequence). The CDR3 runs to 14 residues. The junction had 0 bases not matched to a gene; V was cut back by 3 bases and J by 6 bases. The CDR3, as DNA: TGTGCCAGCAGCCAGACTAGCGGGGGAAACATTCAGTACTTC. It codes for CASSQTSGGNIQYF.

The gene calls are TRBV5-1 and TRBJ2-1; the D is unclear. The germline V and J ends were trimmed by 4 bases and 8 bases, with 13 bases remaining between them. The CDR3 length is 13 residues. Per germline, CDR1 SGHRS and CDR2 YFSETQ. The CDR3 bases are TGCGCCAGCAGCCCTTCCCCTCTAGATGAGCAGTTCTTC. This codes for CASSPSPLDEQFF.

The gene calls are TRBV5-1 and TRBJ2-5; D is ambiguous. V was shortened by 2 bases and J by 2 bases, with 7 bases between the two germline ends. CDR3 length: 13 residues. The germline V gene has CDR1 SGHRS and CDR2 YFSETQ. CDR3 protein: CASSFVQQETQYF. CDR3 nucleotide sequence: TGCGCCAGCAGCTTCGTACAGCAAGAGACCCAGTACTTC. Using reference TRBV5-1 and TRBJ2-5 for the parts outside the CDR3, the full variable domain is KAGVTQTPRYLIKTRGQQVTLSCSPISGHRSVSWYQQTPGQGLQFLFEYFSETQRNKGNFPGRFSGRQFSNSRSEMNVSTLELGDSALYLCASSFVQQETQYFGPGTRLLVL.

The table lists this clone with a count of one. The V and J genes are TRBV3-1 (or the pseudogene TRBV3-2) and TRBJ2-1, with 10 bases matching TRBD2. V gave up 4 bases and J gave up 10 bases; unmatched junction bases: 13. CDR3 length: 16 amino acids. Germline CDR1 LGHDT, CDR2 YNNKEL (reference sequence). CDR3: CASSRRALAGGQEQFF. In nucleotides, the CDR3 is TGTGCCAGCAGCCGCCGAGCCTTAGCGGGGGGACAGGAGCAGTTCTTC.

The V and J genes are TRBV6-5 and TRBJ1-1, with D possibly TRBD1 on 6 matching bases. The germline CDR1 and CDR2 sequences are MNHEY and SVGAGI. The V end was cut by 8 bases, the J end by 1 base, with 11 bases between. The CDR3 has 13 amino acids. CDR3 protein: CASGRGSNTEAFF. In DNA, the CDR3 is TGTGCCAGCGGCAGGGGCTCGAACACTGAAGCTTTCTTT.

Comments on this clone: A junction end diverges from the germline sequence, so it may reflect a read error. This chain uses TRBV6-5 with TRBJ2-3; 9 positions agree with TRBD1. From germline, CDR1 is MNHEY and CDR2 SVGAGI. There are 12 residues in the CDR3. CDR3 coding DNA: TGTGCCAGCAGTCTACAGGGGGCGAGATTGAATTTT. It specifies CASSLQGARLNF.

CDR3 in amino acids: CASSQDMRAGRLNEQFF. The DNA of the CDR3 is TGCGCCAGCAGCCAAGATATGAGGGCAGGGCGGTTGAATGAGCAGTTCTTC. The rearrangement uses TRBV4-3 and TRBJ2-1, with D tentatively TRBD1 or TRBD2 (5 bases each). V lost 0 bases to trimming and J lost 7 bases, with 19 bases between them. The CDR3 runs to 17 residues. The germline CDR1 and CDR2 sequences are LGHNA and YSLEER.

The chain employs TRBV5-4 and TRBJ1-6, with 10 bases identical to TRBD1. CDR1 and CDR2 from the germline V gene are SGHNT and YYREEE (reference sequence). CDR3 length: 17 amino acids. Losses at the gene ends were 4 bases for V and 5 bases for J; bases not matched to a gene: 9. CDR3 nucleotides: TGTGCCAGCAGCATTAGTCCGGGACAGGGGAATAATTCACCCCTCCACTTT. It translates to CASSISPGQGNNSPLHF.

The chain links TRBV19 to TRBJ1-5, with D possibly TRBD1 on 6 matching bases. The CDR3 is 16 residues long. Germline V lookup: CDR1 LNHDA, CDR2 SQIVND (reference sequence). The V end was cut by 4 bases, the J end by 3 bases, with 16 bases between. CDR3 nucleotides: TGTGCCAGTAGTAGGGCACAAAGGGGGATCAATCAGCCCCAGCATTTT. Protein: CASSRAQRGINQPQHF.

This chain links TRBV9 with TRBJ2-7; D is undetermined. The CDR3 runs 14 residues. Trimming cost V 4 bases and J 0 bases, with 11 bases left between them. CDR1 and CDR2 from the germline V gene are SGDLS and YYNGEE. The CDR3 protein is CASSPDFSSYEQYF. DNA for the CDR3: TGTGCCAGCAGCCCAGACTTTAGCTCCTACGAGCAGTACTTC. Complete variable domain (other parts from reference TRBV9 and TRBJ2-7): DSGVTQTPKHLITATGQRVTLRCSPRSGDLSVYWYQQSLDQGLQFLIQYYNGEERAKGNILERFSAQQFPDLHSELNLSSLELGDSALYFCASSPDFSSYEQYFGPGTRLTVT.

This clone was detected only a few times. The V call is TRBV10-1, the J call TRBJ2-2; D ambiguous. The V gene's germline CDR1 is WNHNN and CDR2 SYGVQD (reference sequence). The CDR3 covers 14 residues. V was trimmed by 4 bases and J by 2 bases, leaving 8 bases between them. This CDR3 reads CASSGKLNTGELFF. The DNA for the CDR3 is TGCGCCAGCAGTGGCAAACTAAACACCGGGGAGCTGTTTTTT.

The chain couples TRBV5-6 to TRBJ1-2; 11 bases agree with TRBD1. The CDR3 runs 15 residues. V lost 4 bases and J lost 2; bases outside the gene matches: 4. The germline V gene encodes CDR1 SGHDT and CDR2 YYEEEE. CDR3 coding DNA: TGTGCCAGCAGCCCTGGGGACAGGGGGAACTATGGCTACACCTTC. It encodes CASSPGDRGNYGYTF.

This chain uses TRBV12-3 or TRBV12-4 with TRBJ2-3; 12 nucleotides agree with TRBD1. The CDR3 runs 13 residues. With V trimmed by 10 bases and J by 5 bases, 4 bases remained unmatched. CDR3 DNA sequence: TGTGCCATCGGGACAGGGGGCAGAGATACGCAGTATTTT. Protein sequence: CAIGTGGRDTQYF.

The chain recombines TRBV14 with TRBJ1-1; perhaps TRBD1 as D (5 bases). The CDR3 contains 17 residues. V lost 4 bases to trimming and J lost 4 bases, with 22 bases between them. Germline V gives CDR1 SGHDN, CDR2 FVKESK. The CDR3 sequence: CASSPRGRNFRGTEAFF. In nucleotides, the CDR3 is TGTGCCAGCAGCCCCCGGGGCAGGAACTTCCGGGGCACTGAAGCTTTCTTT.

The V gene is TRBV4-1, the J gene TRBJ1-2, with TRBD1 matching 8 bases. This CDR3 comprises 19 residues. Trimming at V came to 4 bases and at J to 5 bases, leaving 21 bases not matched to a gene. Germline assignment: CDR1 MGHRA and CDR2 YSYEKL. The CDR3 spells CASSPDQNAGQAPGYGYTF. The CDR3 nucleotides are TGCGCCAGCAGCCCGGACCAGAATGCGGGACAGGCTCCGGGGTATGGCTACACCTTC.

CDR3 sequence reads: CASRLVFHRDYGYTF. CDR3 bases: TGTGCAAGTCGCTTAGTCTTTCACAGGGACTATGGCTACACCTTC. J is TRBJ1-2 and V is TRBV12-2; the table calls TRBD1, which could not be checked here. TRBV12-2 is termed a pseudogene. The CDR3 spans 15 residues.

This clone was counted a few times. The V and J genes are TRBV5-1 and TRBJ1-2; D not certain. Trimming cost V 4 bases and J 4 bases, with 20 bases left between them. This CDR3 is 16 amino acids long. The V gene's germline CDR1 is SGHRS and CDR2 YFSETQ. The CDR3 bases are TGCGCCAGCAGCCAAGGATCAAATAGAAACTCCTATGGCTACACCTTC. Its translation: CASSQGSNRNSYGYTF.

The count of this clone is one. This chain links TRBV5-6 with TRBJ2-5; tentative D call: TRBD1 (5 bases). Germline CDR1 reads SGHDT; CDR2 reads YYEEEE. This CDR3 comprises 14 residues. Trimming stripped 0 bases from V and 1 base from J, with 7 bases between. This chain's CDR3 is CASSLAGIQETQYF. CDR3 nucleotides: TGTGCCAGCAGCTTGGCAGGGATCCAAGAGACCCAGTACTTC.

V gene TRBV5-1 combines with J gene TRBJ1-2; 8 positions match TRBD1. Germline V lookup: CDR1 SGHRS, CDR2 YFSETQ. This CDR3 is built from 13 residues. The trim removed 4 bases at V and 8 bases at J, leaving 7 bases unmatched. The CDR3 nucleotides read TGCGCCAGCAGCCCCGGACAGGGAGGAGGCTACACCTTC. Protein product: CASSPGQGGGYTF.

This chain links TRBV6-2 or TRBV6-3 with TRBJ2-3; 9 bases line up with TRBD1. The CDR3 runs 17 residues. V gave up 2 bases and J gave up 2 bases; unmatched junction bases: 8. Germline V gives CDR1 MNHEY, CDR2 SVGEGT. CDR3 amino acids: CASSYDGTGPSTDTQYF. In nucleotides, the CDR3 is TGTGCCAGCAGTTACGATGGGACAGGGCCGTCCACAGATACGCAGTATTTT.

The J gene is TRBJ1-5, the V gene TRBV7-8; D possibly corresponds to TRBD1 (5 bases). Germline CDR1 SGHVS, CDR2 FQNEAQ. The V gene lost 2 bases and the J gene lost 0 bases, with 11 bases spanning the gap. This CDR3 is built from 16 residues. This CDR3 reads CASSLMVGVSNQPQHF. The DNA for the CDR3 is TGTGCCAGCAGCTTAATGGTGGGGGTTAGCAATCAGCCCCAGCATTTT. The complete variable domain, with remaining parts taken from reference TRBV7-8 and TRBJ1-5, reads GAGVSQSPRYKVAKRGQDVALRCDPISGHVSLFWYQQALGQGPEFLTYFQNEAQLDKSGLPSDRFFAERPEGSVSTLKIQRTQQEDSAVYLCASSLMVGVSNQPQHFGDGTRLSIL.